One sample yielded the 31 T cell receptor beta chains listed below, sequenced in a study of OX40 agonist ivuxolimab in advanced cancers. Sequencing was performed with immunoSEQ multiplex PCR; in TCRdb, only in-frame clones are kept and a portion is missing. The table includes about 87,000 clones, 85% to 90% detected once. Sequencing used CD4+ or CD8+ T cells sorted from blood, obtained in a trial of the OX40 agonist ivuxolimab. Receptors originate from an adult with an advanced solid tumor such as melanoma, head and neck, liver or kidney cancer.

The rearrangement uses TRBV9 and TRBJ2-5, with D perhaps TRBD2 (7 bases). The V end was cut by 7 bases, the J end by 4 bases, with 14 bases between. CDR1 is SGDLS, CDR2 YYNGEE, per germline. The CDR3 has 13 residues. CDR3 region: CASGKRDTETQYF. CDR3 sequence (DNA): TGTGCCAGCGGGAAGCGGGACACAGAGACCCAGTACTTC.

The chain couples TRBV11-2 to TRBJ2-6; a possible D gene is TRBD1 (5 bases). The CDR3 runs 15 residues. The germline V and J ends were trimmed by 1 base and 3 bases, with 7 bases remaining between them. The germline gives CDR1 SGHAT, CDR2 FQNNGV. CDR3 residues: CASSLGQFGANVLTF. The CDR3, as DNA: TGTGCCAGCAGCTTAGGACAGTTTGGGGCCAACGTCCTGACTTTC.

The rearrangement joins TRBV6-1 to TRBJ2-3, with TRBD2 matching over 8 bases. Per the germline V gene, CDR1 is MNHNS and CDR2 is SASEGT. Trimming cost V 10 bases and J 4 bases; bases outside gene matches: 7. There are 13 residues in the CDR3. The CDR3 sequence is CANSRGGADTQYF. The CDR3 region has the DNA TGTGCCAACTCTCGGGGGGGCGCAGATACGCAGTATTTT.

V gene TRBV6-1 combines with J gene TRBJ1-4, with no clear D. The CDR3 spans 14 residues. Germline V gene sequence: CDR1 MNHNS, CDR2 SASEGT. The V end lost 0 bases, the J end lost 10 bases, and 12 bases lay between the germline ends. CDR3 nucleotide sequence: TGTGCCAGCAGTGAAGCTTGGGAAGGTGGAAAACTGTTTTTT. Translating gives CASSEAWEGGKLFF.

The chain links TRBV2 to TRBJ2-1; 9 bases are shared with TRBD2. Germline CDR1 reads SNHLY; CDR2 reads FYNNEI. The V gene end was trimmed by 4 bases and the J gene end by 7 bases; junction bases not matched to a gene: 8. This CDR3 is 15 amino acids long. CDR3 sequence reads: CASSVSGGINNEQFF. The CDR3 region has the DNA TGTGCCAGCAGTGTCAGCGGGGGGATTAATAATGAGCAGTTCTTC.

The gene calls are TRBV7-2 and TRBJ2-7, with 9 positions matching TRBD1. Trimming cost V 2 bases and J 6 bases; bases outside gene matches: 5. The CDR3 contains 14 residues. Germline V CDR1 and CDR2: SGHTA, FQGNSA. The CDR3 nucleotides read TGTGCCAGCAGCTTATTGGGACAGGGTACCGAGCAGTACTTC. Translated: CASSLLGQGTEQYF.

V usage is TRBV9 and J usage is TRBJ2-5; D is unclear. CDR1 and CDR2 from the germline V gene are SGDLS and YYNGEE. The CDR3 is 12 amino acids. Trimming removed 3 bases at V and 1 base at J, with 4 bases between. CDR3 protein: CASSGPQETQYF. For the CDR3, the DNA is TGTGCCAGCAGCGGACCCCAAGAGACCCAGTACTTC.

The chain joins TRBV5-1 to TRBJ1-1; D perhaps matches TRBD1 (6 bases). CDR3 length: 14 residues. Trimming took off 4 bases at V and 5 bases at J, with 15 bases between the two ends. Germline-derived CDR1 and CDR2 are SGHRS and YFSETQ. CDR3 amino acids: CASSTGIDRTEAFF. The DNA of the CDR3 is TGCGCCAGCAGCACAGGGATCGATCGGACTGAAGCTTTCTTT.

The chain combines TRBV5-8 with TRBJ1-2; D uncertain. Trimming left V 4 bases short and J 0 bases short, with 7 bases between. This CDR3 comprises 13 residues. Germline V lookup: CDR1 SGHTS, CDR2 YDEGEE. The CDR3 region is CASSHRSNYGYTF. CDR3 bases: TGTGCCAGCAGCCACAGATCTAACTATGGCTACACCTTC.

As to this clone: One end of the junction does not line up with germline, which may come from a read error. This chain joins TRBV7-7 and TRBJ2-7; either TRBD1 or TRBD2 may fit D (5 bases each). The CDR3 runs to 17 residues. Per the germline V gene, CDR1 is SSHAT and CDR2 is FNYEAQ (reference sequence). The CDR3 region has the DNA TGTGCTAGCAGCCTCTACCCCCCGGGACCCTCACGAGCAGAGCAGTACTTC. It encodes CASSLYPPGPSRAEQYF.

DNA of the CDR3: TGTGCCAGCAGCCCTACCCGGGTGGGGGAAAAACTGTTTTTT. Translating gives CASSPTRVGEKLFF. V usage is TRBV6-5 and J usage is TRBJ1-4; D is unresolved. CDR3 length: 14 amino acids. CDR1 is MNHEY and CDR2 is SVGAGI in the germline V gene. Trimming shortened V by 6 bases and J by 8 bases, and 16 bases separated the two germline ends.

This clone was seen many times. The chain combines TRBV11-3 with TRBJ1-6; D is undetermined. This CDR3 is 13 amino acids long. CDR1 and CDR2 from the germline V gene are SGHNT and YENEEA. The V end was cut by 1 base, the J end by 6 bases, with 4 bases between. The CDR3 is CASSLGGNSPLHF. The DNA for the CDR3 is TGTGCCAGCAGCTTAGGGGGTAATTCACCCCTCCACTTT.

The rearrangement links TRBV30 to TRBJ2-1, with 14 bases aligning to TRBD2. Germline CDR1 and CDR2: GTSNPN and SVGIG (reference sequence). CDR3 length: 16 residues. V shed 8 bases, J shed 0 bases, and the junction held 6 bases outside the gene matches. The CDR3: CAGLAGGFSSYNEQFF. DNA of the CDR3: TGTGCCGGACTAGCGGGGGGCTTCAGCTCCTACAATGAGCAGTTCTTC.

The chain employs TRBV20-1 and TRBJ2-7; the D gene is possibly TRBD1 (5 bases). Germline-derived CDR1 and CDR2 are DFQATT and SNEGSKA (reference sequence). This CDR3 is 11 amino acids long. V gave up 5 bases and J gave up 5 bases, with 10 bases separating them. In nucleotides, the CDR3 is TGCAGTGCTCTTCAGGGAAACGAGCAGTACTTC. This sequence encodes CSALQGNEQYF.

The chain combines TRBV18 with TRBJ2-2; no firm D call. V gave up 3 bases and J gave up 6 bases, with 8 bases separating them. CDR1 and CDR2 (germline): KGHSH, LQKENI. This CDR3 is 13 amino acids long. The chain's CDR3 is CASSPQESGELFF. The CDR3 nucleotides are TGTGCCAGCTCACCGCAGGAATCCGGGGAGCTGTTTTTT.

This clone was observed a single time. The chain employs TRBV6-5 and TRBJ1-4; D possibly corresponds to TRBD1 (6 bases). Trimming shortened V by 4 bases and J by 5 bases, and 14 bases separated the two germline ends. This CDR3 has 15 amino acids. Germline loops: CDR1 MNHEY, CDR2 SVGAGI. The CDR3 loop is CASSSPGTRNEKLFF. The CDR3 DNA reads as TGTGCCAGCAGTTCCCCCGGGACACGGAATGAAAAACTGTTTTTT.

The chain's CDR3 is CASSLAGQGAGNTIYF. The CDR3, as DNA: TGCGCCAGCAGCTTGGCCGGTCAGGGGGCTGGAAACACCATATATTTT. The V gene is TRBV5-1, the J gene TRBJ1-3; 7 bases are shared with TRBD1. The germline CDR1 and CDR2 sequences are SGHRS and YFSETQ. The length of the CDR3 is 16 residues. With 0 bases clipped from V and 2 bases from J, the junction kept 5 bases outside the gene matches.

The chain couples TRBV5-1 to TRBJ2-1; D is possibly TRBD2 (5 bases). CDR1 is SGHRS, CDR2 YFSETQ, per germline. This CDR3 is built from 17 residues. Deletions cut 3 bases from V and 0 bases from J, with 16 bases between. CDR3 DNA sequence: TGCGCCAGCAGCTCCAGGACTCTCCCCAGCTCCTACAATGAGCAGTTCTTC. This sequence encodes CASSSRTLPSSYNEQFF.

This chain uses TRBV7-2 with TRBJ1-4; D is perhaps TRBD1 (5 bases). Trimming took off 5 bases at V and 5 bases at J, with 9 bases between the two ends. The germline CDR1 and CDR2 sequences are SGHTA and FQGNSA. The CDR3 is 13 amino acids. DNA of the CDR3: TGTGCCAGCAGCACCGACAGAAATGAAAAACTGTTTTTT. Its protein product is CASSTDRNEKLFF.

The J gene is TRBJ2-2, the V gene TRBV2, with D perhaps matching TRBD1 (5 bases). Germline V gene data show CDR1 as SNHLY and CDR2 as FYNNEI. The CDR3 totals 16 residues. Between the trimmed V and J ends, which lost 6 bases and 1 base, there was a span of 15 bases. The CDR3 here is CASRGRGRMNTGELFF. The DNA of the CDR3 is TGTGCCAGCAGGGGGCGTGGCAGGATGAACACCGGGGAGCTGTTTTTT. The full variable domain, completed using reference TRBV2 and TRBJ2-2, is EPEVTQTPSHQVTQMGQEVILRCVPISNHLYFYWYRQILGQKVEFLVSFYNNEISEKSEIFDDQFSVERPDGSNFTLKIRSTKLEDSAMYFCASRGRGRMNTGELFFGEGSRLTVL.

V is TRBV4-1 and J is TRBJ2-1, with 9 bases lining up with TRBD2. Per the germline V gene, CDR1 is MGHRA and CDR2 is YSYEKL. The CDR3 runs 17 residues. V was clipped by 0 bases and J by 3 bases; unmatched bases: 6. The CDR3 reads CASSQDPIAGVYNEQFF. CDR3 bases: TGCGCCAGCAGCCAAGACCCTATAGCGGGGGTCTACAATGAGCAGTTCTTC.

This chain connects TRBV6-5 to TRBJ1-1; 7 nucleotides agree with TRBD1. The CDR3 contains 16 residues. The V gene's germline CDR1 is MNHEY and CDR2 SVGAGI. The trim removed 2 bases at V and 1 base at J, leaving 7 bases unmatched. CDR3 coding DNA: TGTGCCAGCAGTTACGGTCGGACAGGATGGAACACTGAAGCTTTCTTT. This sequence encodes CASSYGRTGWNTEAFF.

This chain uses TRBV2 with TRBJ1-5, with D possibly being TRBD1 (6 bases). Germline V CDR1 and CDR2: SNHLY, FYNNEI. V lost 8 bases to trimming and J lost 3 bases, with 11 bases between them. The CDR3 consists of 13 residues. CDR3 nucleotides: TGTGCCAGCGAGAAGGGGGTCAATCAGCCCCAGCATTTT. It specifies CASEKGVNQPQHF.

This clone was seen just once. V and J are TRBV18 and TRBJ1-1; TRBD1 might be the D (6 bases). The CDR3 consists of 13 residues. Germline V gene lookup returns CDR1 KGHSH and CDR2 LQKENI. V lost 4 bases, J lost 10 bases, and 16 bases lay in between. The DNA of the CDR3 is TGTGCCAGCTCACTGACAGGCTCCGGGACAGCTTTCTTT. This encodes CASSLTGSGTAFF.

V usage is TRBV5-4 and J usage is TRBJ2-3; D is undetermined. The CDR3 sequence is 14 residues long. CDR1 and CDR2 from the germline V gene are SGHNT and YYREEE (reference sequence). The ends were cut back, 4 bases at V and 0 bases at J, with 9 bases in the middle. The CDR3 nucleotides are TGTGCCAGCAGCCCCAGAACTAGCACAGATACGCAGTATTTT. Protein product: CASSPRTSTDTQYF.

This clone was seen only once. V gene TRBV5-6 combines with J gene TRBJ1-2; no definite D call. CDR3 length: 13 amino acids. The V gene's germline CDR1 is SGHDT and CDR2 YYEEEE. Trimming removed 5 bases at V and 1 base at J, with 9 bases between. CDR3 in DNA: TGTGCCAGCAGGCAGAACCTTAACTATGGCTACACCTTC. Amino acid sequence: CASRQNLNYGYTF. Full variable domain (remainder filled in from reference TRBV5-6 and TRBJ1-2): DAGVTQSPTHLIKTRGQQVTLRCSPKSGHDTVSWYQQALGQGPQFIFQYYEEEERQRGNFPDRFSGHQFPNYSSELNVNALLLGDSALYLCASRQNLNYGYTFGSGTRLTVV.

V usage is TRBV5-1 and J usage is TRBJ2-5; D is uncertain. V was pared by 3 bases and J by 4 bases, with 7 bases between. This CDR3 is built from 12 residues. The V gene's germline CDR1 is SGHRS and CDR2 YFSETQ. DNA for the CDR3: TGCGCCAGCAGCTCCTTGCGAGAGACCCAGTACTTC. Residues: CASSSLRETQYF.

This clone came up a few times. CDR3 DNA sequence: TGTGCCAGCAGCTTAAGACCCAGCTACACCCCGGGCGGCACTGAAGCTTTCTTT. This translates into CASSLRPSYTPGGTEAFF. J is TRBJ1-1 and V is TRBV7-8, with unresolved D. The CDR3 covers 18 residues. The V and J ends lost 2 bases and 4 bases respectively, with 23 bases between them. Germline assignment: CDR1 SGHVS and CDR2 FQNEAQ.

The chain couples TRBV6-6 to TRBJ2-1, with TRBD1 identical over 12 bases. Per germline, CDR1 MNHNY and CDR2 SVGAGI (reference sequence). V gave up 3 bases and J gave up 7 bases; unmatched junction bases: 4. The CDR3 loop spans 15 amino acids. The CDR3 DNA reads as TGTGCCAGCAGTTATCCGGGACAGGGGGCGAATGAGCAGTTCTTC. Protein: CASSYPGQGANEQFF.

This clone was seen once. This rearrangement joins TRBV7-7 to TRBJ2-1; D possibly corresponds to TRBD2 (6 bases). This CDR3 spans 15 amino acids. Germline assignment: CDR1 SSHAT and CDR2 FNYEAQ (reference sequence). V gave up 0 bases and J gave up 6 bases, with 12 bases separating them. CDR3 DNA sequence: TGTGCCAGCAGCTTAGCGGGGGGAGGCGGCAATGAGCAGTTCTTC. Amino acids: CASSLAGGGGNEQFF.

The chain uses TRBV6-5 and TRBJ1-4; a weak D match, TRBD1 (5 bases). Germline CDR1 MNHEY, CDR2 SVGAGI. Trimming left V 6 bases short and J 8 bases short, with 7 bases between. This CDR3 region has 11 residues. As DNA, the CDR3 is TGTGCCAGCAGGGGGCGGGAAAAACTGTTTTTT. Its protein product is CASRGREKLFF.